This T cell receptor (beta chain) stems from a study of regulatory T cells in long-lasting Graves disease. In the study overall: The criterion for persistent Graves' disease was over 5 years of antithyroid drugs with positive TSH receptor antibodies.

Stated time point: persistent/refractory GD, antithyroid drugs over 5 years with positive TRAb. Making the TCR library involved RNA that had been extracted from PBMCs. It was an endocrinology department in Xi'an, China, that provided the patients. Construction of the TCR beta libraries employed iRepertoire HTBI primers in conjunction with Arm-PCR of CDR3 regions. TCRdb itself ran the multiplex PCR reads through MiXCR, one entry per CDR3 protein. Here the sample spans about 470,000 distinct CDR3 sequences, more than 20% being singletons. There are 16 residues in the CDR3. Trimming left V 3 bases short and J 0 bases short, with 11 bases between. Germline-derived CDR1 and CDR2 are LNHDA and SQIVND (reference sequence).

The chain joins TRBV19 to TRBJ2-2; the D gene is possibly TRBD2 (6 bases). The source was peripheral blood mononuclear cells (PBMCs), collected when the disease was refractory, from a patient treated with antithyroid drugs. This TCR was recovered from a female donor with Graves disease. The CDR3 region is CASSMGGTANTGELFF. Here the CDR3 DNA reads TGTGCCAGTAGTATGGGGGGAACCGCGAACACCGGGGAGCTGTTTTTT.